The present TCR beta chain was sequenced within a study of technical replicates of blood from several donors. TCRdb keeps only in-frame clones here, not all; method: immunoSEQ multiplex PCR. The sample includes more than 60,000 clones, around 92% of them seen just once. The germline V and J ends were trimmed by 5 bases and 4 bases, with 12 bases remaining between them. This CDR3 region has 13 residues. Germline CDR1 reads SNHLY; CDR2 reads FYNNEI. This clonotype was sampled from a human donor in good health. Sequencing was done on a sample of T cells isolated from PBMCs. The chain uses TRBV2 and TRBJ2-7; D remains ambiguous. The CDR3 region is CASSLRREYEQYF. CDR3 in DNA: TGTGCCAGCAGTCTCCGGAGAGAGTACGAGCAGTACTTC.